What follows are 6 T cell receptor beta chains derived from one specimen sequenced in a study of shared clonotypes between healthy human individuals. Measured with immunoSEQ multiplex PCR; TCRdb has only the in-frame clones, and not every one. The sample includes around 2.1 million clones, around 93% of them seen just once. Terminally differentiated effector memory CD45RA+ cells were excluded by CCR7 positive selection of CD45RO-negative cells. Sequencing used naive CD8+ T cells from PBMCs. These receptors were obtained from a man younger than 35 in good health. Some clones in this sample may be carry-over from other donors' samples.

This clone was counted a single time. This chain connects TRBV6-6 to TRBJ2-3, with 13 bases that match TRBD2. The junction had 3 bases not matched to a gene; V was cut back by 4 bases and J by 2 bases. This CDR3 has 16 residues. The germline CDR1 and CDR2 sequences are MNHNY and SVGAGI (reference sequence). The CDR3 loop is CASSWTSGGPTDTQYF. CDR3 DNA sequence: TGTGCCAGCAGTTGGACTAGCGGGGGCCCCACAGATACGCAGTATTTT.

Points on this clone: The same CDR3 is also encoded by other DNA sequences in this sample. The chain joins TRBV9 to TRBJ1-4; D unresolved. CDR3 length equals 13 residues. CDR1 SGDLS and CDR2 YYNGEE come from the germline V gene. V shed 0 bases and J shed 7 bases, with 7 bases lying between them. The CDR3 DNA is TGTGCCAGCAGCGTAGTCTCGGGTGAAAAACTGTTTTTT. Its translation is CASSVVSGEKLFF.

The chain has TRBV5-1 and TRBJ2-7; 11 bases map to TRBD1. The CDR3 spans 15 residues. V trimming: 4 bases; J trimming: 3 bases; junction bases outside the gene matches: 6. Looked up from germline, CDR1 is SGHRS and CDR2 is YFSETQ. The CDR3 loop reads CASSGGQGAFYEQYF. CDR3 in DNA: TGCGCCAGCAGCGGTGGACAGGGGGCGTTCTACGAGCAGTACTTC.

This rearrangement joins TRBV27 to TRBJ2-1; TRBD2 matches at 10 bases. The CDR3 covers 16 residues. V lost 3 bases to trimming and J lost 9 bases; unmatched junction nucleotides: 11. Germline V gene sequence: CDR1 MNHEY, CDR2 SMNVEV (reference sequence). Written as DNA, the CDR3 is TGTGCCAGCAGTTTTTTGCCTAGCGGGAGCCACCCTGAGCAGTTCTTC. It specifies CASSFLPSGSHPEQFF.

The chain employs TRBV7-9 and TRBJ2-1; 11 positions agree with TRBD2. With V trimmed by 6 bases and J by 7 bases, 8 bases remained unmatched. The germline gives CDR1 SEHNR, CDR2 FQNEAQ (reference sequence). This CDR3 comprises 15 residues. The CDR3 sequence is CASSHPGTSGNEQFF. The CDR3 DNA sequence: TGTGCCAGCAGTCACCCAGGGACTAGCGGAAATGAGCAGTTCTTC.

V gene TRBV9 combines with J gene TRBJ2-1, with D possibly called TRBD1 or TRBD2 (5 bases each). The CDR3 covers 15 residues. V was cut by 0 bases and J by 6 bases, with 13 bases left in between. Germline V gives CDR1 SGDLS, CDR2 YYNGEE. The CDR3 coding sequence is TGTGCCAGCAGCGTAGGGTGGGGGAGAGGCAATGAGCAGTTCTTC. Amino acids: CASSVGWGRGNEQFF.